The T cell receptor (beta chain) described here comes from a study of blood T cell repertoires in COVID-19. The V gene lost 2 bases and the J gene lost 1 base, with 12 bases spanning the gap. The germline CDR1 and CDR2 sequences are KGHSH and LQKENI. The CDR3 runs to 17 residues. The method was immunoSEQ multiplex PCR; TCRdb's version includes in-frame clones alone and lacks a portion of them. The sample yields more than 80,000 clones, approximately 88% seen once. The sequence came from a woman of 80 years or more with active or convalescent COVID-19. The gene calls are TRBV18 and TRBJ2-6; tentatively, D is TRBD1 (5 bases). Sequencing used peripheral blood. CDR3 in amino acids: CASSPGEPGSGANVLTF. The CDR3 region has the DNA TGTGCCAGCTCACCAGGCGAACCAGGGTCTGGGGCCAACGTCCTGACTTTC.